This T cell receptor beta chain stems from a study of blood T cell repertoires in COVID-19. Whole-study context: Samples representing acute and convalescent COVID-19 were sourced from the United States, Italy and Spain. PBMCs, B-cell-depleted T cells, or T cells were the source of the cDNA or gDNA that made up the material.

There are 16 residues in the CDR3. The germline gives CDR1 KGHSH, CDR2 LQKENI. Unmatched junction bases numbered 11, after V lost 5 bases and J lost 3 bases. Seattle enrolled patients during active infection and tracked them longitudinally. In the authors' workflow: Scientists estimated how many nucleated cells there were by amplifying reference gene primers. This table comes from immunoSEQ multiplex PCR, and its TCRdb copy is limited to in-frame clones, with some not included. V and J calls and clone size follow that table, whereas D and trimming were derived from the DNA. The sample shows under 250,000 clones, about 83% of them seen only once.

What was sequenced was peripheral blood. This clonotype originated in a woman older than 75 with COVID-19, enrolled during active disease. This chain links TRBV18 with TRBJ1-1, with 8 nucleotides matching TRBD1. The CDR3 region has the DNA TGTGCCAGCTCAGGGCAGGGGGCCCTTACTTACACTGAAGCTTTCTTT. Its translation: CASSGQGALTYTEAFF. The full variable domain, in which reference TRBV18 and TRBJ1-1 provide the parts outside the CDR3, is NAGVMQNPRHLVRRRGQEARLRCSPMKGHSHVYWYRQLPEEGLKFMVYLQKENIIDESGMPKERFSAEFPKEGPSILRIQQVVRGDSAAYFCASSGQGALTYTEAFFGQGTRLTVV.